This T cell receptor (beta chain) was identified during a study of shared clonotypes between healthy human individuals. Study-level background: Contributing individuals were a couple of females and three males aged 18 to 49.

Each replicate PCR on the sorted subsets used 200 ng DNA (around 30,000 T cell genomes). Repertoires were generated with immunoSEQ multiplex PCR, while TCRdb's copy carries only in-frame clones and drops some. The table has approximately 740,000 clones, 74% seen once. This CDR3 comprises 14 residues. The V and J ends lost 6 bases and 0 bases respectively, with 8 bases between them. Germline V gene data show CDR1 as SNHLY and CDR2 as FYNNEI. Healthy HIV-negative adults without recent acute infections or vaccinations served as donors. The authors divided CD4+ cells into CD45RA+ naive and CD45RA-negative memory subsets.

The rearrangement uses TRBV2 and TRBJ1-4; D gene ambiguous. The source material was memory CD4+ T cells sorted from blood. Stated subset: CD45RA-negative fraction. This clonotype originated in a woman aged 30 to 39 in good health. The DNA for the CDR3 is TGTGCCAGCAGGGTGACGGCAACTAATGAAAAACTGTTTTTT. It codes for CASRVTATNEKLFF.